This TCR beta chain was documented in a study of cytomegalovirus exposure and HLA in healthy donors. PCR amplification relied on 60 Vbeta primers (plus 13 Jbeta primers). Sequencing was performed with immunoSEQ multiplex PCR; in TCRdb, only in-frame clones are kept and a portion is missing. This sample contains approximately 76,000 clones. The V and J ends lost 4 bases and 6 bases, in that order; junction bases with no gene match: 5. Germline CDR1 reads LNHDA; CDR2 reads SQIVND (reference sequence). This CDR3 has 14 residues. The V and J genes are TRBV19 and TRBJ1-1; 10 nucleotides line up with TRBD1. Sequencing was performed on PBMCs. The receptor was derived from a man between 18 and 35 years old in good health and CMV-seropositive. The CDR3 loop is CASSRDRGRAEAFF. The DNA for the CDR3 is TGTGCCAGTAGTAGGGACAGGGGAAGGGCTGAAGCTTTCTTT.